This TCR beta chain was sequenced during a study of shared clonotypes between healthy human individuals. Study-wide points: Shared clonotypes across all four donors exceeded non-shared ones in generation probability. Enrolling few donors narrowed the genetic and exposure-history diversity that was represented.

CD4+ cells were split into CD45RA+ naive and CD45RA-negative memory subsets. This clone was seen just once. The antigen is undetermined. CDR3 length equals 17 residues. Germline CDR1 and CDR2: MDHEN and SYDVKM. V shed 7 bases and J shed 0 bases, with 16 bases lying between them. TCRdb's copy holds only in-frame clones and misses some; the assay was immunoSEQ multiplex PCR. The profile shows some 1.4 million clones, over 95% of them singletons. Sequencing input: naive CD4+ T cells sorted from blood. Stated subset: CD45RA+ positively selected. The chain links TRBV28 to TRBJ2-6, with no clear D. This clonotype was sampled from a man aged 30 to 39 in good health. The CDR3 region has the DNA TGTGCCAGCACCGTATCGGGCCCCCTCTCTGGGGCCAACGTCCTGACTTTC. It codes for CASTVSGPLSGANVLTF.